Shown below are 8 T cell receptor beta chains from a single sample sequenced in a study of shared clonotypes between healthy human individuals. The protocol was immunoSEQ multiplex PCR, while the TCRdb copy is restricted to in-frame clones and leaves out a portion. The sample lists some 2.1 million clones, about 95% seen once, with about 1.1% in the top ten. Cells designated naive CD8 were CD45RO-negative and were positively selected for CCR7, with terminally differentiated effector memory CD45RA+ cells excluded. Material for sequencing was naive CD8+ T cells sorted from blood. The receptor set was obtained from a man younger than 35 in good health.

The chain recombines TRBV6-1 with TRBJ2-7; 8 positions agree with TRBD1. The trim removed 8 bases at V and 4 bases at J, leaving 13 bases unmatched. The CDR3 runs to 15 residues. From germline, CDR1 is MNHNS and CDR2 SASEGT. The CDR3 sequence: CASGVGRQGAYEQYF. The CDR3 bases are TGTGCCAGCGGAGTCGGGCGGCAGGGGGCTTACGAGCAGTACTTC.

This rearrangement joins TRBV5-3 to TRBJ2-1; 8 nucleotides align to TRBD2. TRBV5-3 is classed as an ORF, of uncertain function. J was trimmed by 6 bases and V by 4 bases; bases with no gene match: 12. The CDR3 totals 16 residues. CDR3 nucleotides: TGTGCCAGAAGCCCAAACTGCAGCGGGACTAGCAATGAGCAGTTCTTC. It translates to CARSPNCSGTSNEQFF.

The chain employs TRBV5-3 and TRBJ1-1; D call uncertain. TRBV5-3 is annotated as an ORF whose role is uncertain. This CDR3 is built from 15 residues. V was trimmed by 1 base and J by 0 bases, leaving 10 bases between them. The CDR3 DNA reads TGTGCCAGAAGCTTGAGTCGCGGGGTGAACACTGAAGCTTTCTTT. Protein product: CARSLSRGVNTEAFF.

The chain couples TRBV5-6 to TRBJ2-7, with 9 nucleotides matching TRBD1. Germline-derived CDR1 and CDR2 are SGHDT and YYEEEE. V dropped 1 base and J dropped 3; count of bases not matched to a gene: 11. The CDR3 extends over 17 amino acids. The CDR3 DNA is TGTGCCAGCAGCTTGTGGAACAGGGGGCTCAAACTCTACGAGCAGTACTTC. It yields the protein CASSLWNRGLKLYEQYF.

This chain uses TRBV29-1 with TRBJ2-7; D not certain. V lost 3 bases to trimming and J lost 3 bases, with 12 bases between them. The V gene's germline CDR1 is SQVTM and CDR2 ANQGSEA. The CDR3 sequence is 13 residues long. CDR3 sequence: CSVEGITGYEQYF. CDR3 coding DNA: TGCAGCGTTGAGGGGATCACGGGCTACGAGCAGTACTTC.

J is TRBJ2-7 and V is TRBV27; 7 nucleotides agree with TRBD2. Germline CDR1 is MNHEY and CDR2 is SMNVEV (reference sequence). V shed 5 bases, J shed 1 base, and the junction held 11 bases outside the gene matches. This CDR3 region has 16 residues. The CDR3: CASSPLGGEGSYEQYF. The CDR3 nucleotides are TGTGCCAGCAGTCCGCTTGGGGGGGAAGGGTCCTACGAGCAGTACTTC.

The chain is built from TRBV6-1 and TRBJ2-7; D not resolved. V was cut by 0 bases and J by 3 bases, with 12 bases left in between. Germline values: CDR1 MNHNS, CDR2 SASEGT. The CDR3 loop spans 15 amino acids. The CDR3 DNA follows: TGTGCCAGCAGTGAAGCGGCGGACGTCTTCTACGAGCAGTACTTC. This gives the protein CASSEAADVFYEQYF.

CDR3 bases: TGTGCCAGCAGTTCAGTTCGCGTCGGGGGGACGGCCTACAATGAGCAGTTCTTC. This translates into CASSSVRVGGTAYNEQFF. This chain joins TRBV27 and TRBJ2-1, with 7 bases that match TRBD2. The CDR3 runs to 18 residues. CDR1 is MNHEY, CDR2 SMNVEV, per germline (reference sequence). V gave up 4 bases and J gave up 2 bases; unmatched junction bases: 14.